This T cell receptor (beta chain) was sequenced during a study of cytomegalovirus exposure and HLA in healthy donors. Looked up from germline, CDR1 is SSHAT and CDR2 is FNYEAQ (reference sequence). The CDR3 is made up of 14 amino acids. A note on this clone: What it binds is not known. One end of the junction is discordant with germline, which a read error may explain.

Notes on the study in general: According to an earlier analysis, most TCR beta V segments yielded productive rearrangements about 90% or about 30% of the time.

PCR primers comprised 60 Vbeta and 13 Jbeta primers. The protocol was immunoSEQ multiplex PCR, while the TCRdb copy is restricted to in-frame clones and leaves out a portion. The sample lists roughly 150,000 clones, roughly 80% seen once, with less than 3% in the top ten. The chain carries TRBV7-7 and TRBJ2-5, with 7 bases lining up with TRBD2. The sequenced sample consisted of PBMCs. This receptor was identified in a male donor in good health and CMV-seronegative. CDR3 region: CASSLGAGVRTQYF. The CDR3 coding sequence is TGTGCTAGCAGCTTAGGGGCGGGAGTACGGACCCAGTACTTC.